The 22 T cell receptor beta chains below come from one sample, sequenced in a study of sequential checkpoint blockade in melanoma. Specified treatment: randomized to nivolumab then ipilimumab (arm A) or the reverse (arm B). Profiling relied on immunoSEQ multiplex PCR, and the TCRdb table lists in-frame clones only, not all of them. Of under 10,000 clones in the sample, about 28% are singletons; the top ten hold 5.4%. This specimen consisted of tumor tissue (inferred from file names), obtained from a patient given nivolumab and ipilimumab in sequence. These receptors originate from a human donor with melanoma.

The rearrangement links TRBV15 to TRBJ2-7; D may match TRBD1 or TRBD2 (6 bases each). V was cut by 0 bases and J by 4 bases, with 13 bases left in between. Germline V lookup: CDR1 LNHNV, CDR2 YYDKDF (reference sequence). This CDR3 spans 15 amino acids. This CDR3 reads CATSREWGAVYEQYF. The CDR3 coding sequence is TGTGCCACCAGCAGAGAGTGGGGGGCGGTTTACGAGCAGTACTTC.

This clone is deemed medium-sized. The V call is TRBV9, the J call TRBJ1-1; 7 bases are shared with TRBD1. CDR3 length: 14 amino acids. The germline V gene has CDR1 SGDLS and CDR2 YYNGEE. V dropped 5 bases and J dropped 8; count of bases not matched to a gene: 12. The CDR3 here is CASSELRMTGEAFF. In nucleotides, the CDR3 is TGTGCCAGCAGTGAACTGCGGATGACAGGGGAAGCTTTCTTT.

The genes are TRBV10-3 and TRBJ1-4; tentatively, D is TRBD1 (5 bases). With 1 base removed from V and 8 bases from J, the gap between germline ends came to 11 bases. In germline, CDR1 is ENHRY, CDR2 SYGVKD. CDR3 size: 14 residues. In DNA, the CDR3 is TGTGCCATCAGTGAGTTCGGAAGGGGAGAAAAACTGTTTTTT. It encodes CAISEFGRGEKLFF.

This clone was recorded many times. A read error may account for a junction end that differs from germline. The V and J genes are TRBV11-3 and TRBJ2-2, with D perhaps matching TRBD2 (5 bases). The CDR3 runs 16 residues. From germline, CDR1 is SGHNT and CDR2 YENEEA. CDR3 region: CASSLLLAGLARGAVF. In DNA, the CDR3 is TGTGCCAGCAGCTTACTTTTGGCAGGTCTTGCCCGGGGAGCTGTTTTT.

This clone is medium-sized. The chain uses TRBV6-8 and TRBJ2-7, with TRBD1 matching 9 bases. Germline-derived CDR1 and CDR2 are MNHGY and SAAAGT. This CDR3 has 14 amino acids. Trimming removed 8 bases from V and 1 base from J; junction bases left unmatched: 6. DNA of the CDR3: TGTGCCAGCGCGCCCGGGACAGGGTCCTACGAGCAGTACTTC. Residues: CASAPGTGSYEQYF.

The gene calls are TRBV18 and TRBJ2-7; D is undetermined. Germline loops: CDR1 KGHSH, CDR2 LQKENI. The CDR3 totals 12 residues. V lost 1 base and J lost 4, with 5 bases in between. CDR3 in DNA: TGTGCCAGCTCACCACTGGGTTACGAGCAGTACTTC. Amino acid sequence: CASSPLGYEQYF.

This clone appeared a few times. CDR3 sequence (DNA): TGCAGCGTTGCGACAATCATCTCTGGAAACACCATATATTTT. As protein: CSVATIISGNTIYF. V is TRBV29-1 and J is TRBJ1-3; no clear D gene. CDR1 and CDR2 from the germline V gene are SQVTM and ANQGSEA. Trimming left V 4 bases short and J 0 bases short, with 10 bases between. This CDR3 has 14 residues.

The gene calls are TRBV18 and TRBJ2-5, with D possibly matching TRBD2 (7 bases). CDR3 length equals 15 residues. V gave up 2 bases and J gave up 2 bases, with 12 bases separating them. Germline V gives CDR1 KGHSH, CDR2 LQKENI. The CDR3 DNA is TGTGCCAGCTCACCAAGGGGGGGTCCACAAGAGACCCAGTACTTC. Its protein product is CASSPRGGPQETQYF.

V is TRBV19 and J is TRBJ2-5; 10 bases match TRBD1. The CDR3 sequence is 13 residues long. The junction had 5 bases not matched to a gene; V was cut back by 8 bases and J by 5 bases. CDR1 is LNHDA and CDR2 is SQIVND in the germline V gene (reference sequence). This chain's CDR3 is CASEGQGLETQYF. In DNA, the CDR3 is TGTGCCAGTGAGGGACAGGGGTTGGAGACCCAGTACTTC.

The table lists this clone with a few counts. This chain uses TRBV28 with TRBJ1-4; TRBD1 agrees at 10 bases. CDR3 size: 19 residues. Losses at the gene ends were 2 bases for V and 1 base for J; bases not matched to a gene: 10. The germline CDR1 and CDR2 sequences are MDHEN and SYDVKM. The CDR3 nucleotides read TGTGCCAGCAGTTTAATACGACAGGGGGCGGTGGGAACTAATGAAAAACTGTTTTTT. It translates to CASSLIRQGAVGTNEKLFF.

This clone was found many times. The chain couples TRBV9 to TRBJ2-7; 12 nucleotides agree with TRBD2. Germline lookup yields CDR1 SGDLS and CDR2 YYNGEE. V shed 2 bases, J shed 6 bases, and the junction held 6 bases outside the gene matches. The CDR3 is 15 residues long. CDR3 bases: TGTGCCAGCAGCGTCTCAGGACTAGCGGGGACCGAGCAGTACTTC. This codes for CASSVSGLAGTEQYF.

This clone was seen many times. The chain employs TRBV11-3 and TRBJ2-1; D is unclear. Trimming took off 0 bases at V and 0 bases at J, with 9 bases between the two ends. The CDR3 length is 16 residues. Germline lookup yields CDR1 SGHNT and CDR2 YENEEA. DNA for the CDR3: TGTGCCAGCAGCTTAGATCTCAAGGTCTCCTACAATGAGCAGTTCTTC. Its protein product is CASSLDLKVSYNEQFF.

The genes are TRBV23-1 and TRBJ2-3; a weak D match, TRBD1 (5 bases). TRBV23-1 falls under the ORF class, with uncertain function. The CDR3 is 15 residues long. V lost 6 bases, J lost 2 bases, and 15 bases lay in between. CDR3 sequence: CASSQGSFITDTQYF. CDR3 DNA: TGCGCCAGCAGCCAGGGATCTTTTATCACAGATACGCAGTATTTT.

V usage is TRBV6-8 and J usage is TRBJ2-7; TRBD2 aligns across 11 bases. The junction had 10 bases not matched to a gene; V was cut back by 0 bases and J by 6 bases. CDR1 is MNHGY, CDR2 SAAAGT, per germline. This CDR3 is 17 amino acids long. DNA for the CDR3: TGTGCCAGCAGTTACTCCGGACTAGCGGGCCCTAGCAGCGAGCAGTACTTC. This codes for CASSYSGLAGPSSEQYF.

This clone came up a few times. The chain links TRBV30 to TRBJ2-1; TRBD2 might be the D (6 bases). The CDR3 spans 15 residues. Germline loops: CDR1 GTSNPN, CDR2 SVGIG (reference sequence). The V end lost 8 bases, the J end lost 3 bases, and 20 bases lay between the germline ends. The CDR3 loop reads CALARGIADYNEQFF. The CDR3 DNA sequence: TGTGCCCTGGCTCGGGGGATAGCGGACTACAATGAGCAGTTCTTC.

In this sample, this clone turned up a few times. V usage is TRBV19 and J usage is TRBJ2-7; the match to TRBD1 covers 9 bases. This CDR3 is built from 16 residues. Germline V gene data show CDR1 as LNHDA and CDR2 as SQIVND (reference sequence). The trim removed 3 bases at V and 4 bases at J, leaving 10 bases unmatched. DNA for the CDR3: TGTGCCAGTAGTATCGGACAGGGGAAATCTGGGTACGAGCAGTACTTC. Amino acid sequence: CASSIGQGKSGYEQYF. Full variable domain (rest looked up from reference TRBV19 and TRBJ2-7): DGGITQSPKYLFRKEGQNVTLSCEQNLNHDAMYWYRQDPGQGLRLIYYSQIVNDFQKGDIAEGYSVSREKKESFPLTVTSAQKNPTAFYLCASSIGQGKSGYEQYFGPGTRLTVT.

This clone was found a few times. This chain joins TRBV19 and TRBJ1-5; D call uncertain. From germline, CDR1 is LNHDA and CDR2 SQIVND (reference sequence). The ends were cut back, 5 bases at V and 3 bases at J, with 8 bases in the middle. The CDR3 extends over 13 amino acids. CDR3 loop: CASSVDINQPQHF. CDR3 DNA: TGTGCCAGTAGTGTTGACATCAATCAGCCCCAGCATTTT.

The V gene is TRBV6-8, the J gene TRBJ1-4; D may be TRBD1 (5 bases). CDR1 is MNHGY and CDR2 is SAAAGT in the germline V gene. This CDR3 comprises 13 residues. V was shortened by 6 bases and J by 4 bases, with 9 bases between the two germline ends. CDR3 sequence reads: CASRSTVNEKLFF. For the CDR3, the DNA is TGTGCCAGCAGATCGACAGTTAATGAAAAACTGTTTTTT.

A few counts support this clone. The CDR3 region is CASSLGLAGAYEQYF. The DNA for the CDR3 is TGTGCCAGCAGCCTGGGACTAGCGGGAGCCTACGAGCAGTACTTC. This rearrangement joins TRBV11-3 to TRBJ2-7, with TRBD2 identical over 14 bases. The V and J ends lost 5 bases and 2 bases, in that order; junction bases with no gene match: 2. Per germline, CDR1 SGHNT and CDR2 YENEEA. The CDR3 has 15 amino acids.

The chain couples TRBV7-1 to TRBJ2-7, with 7 bases aligning to TRBD1. TRBV7-1 is known as an ORF, though its function is uncertain. Losses at the gene ends were 11 bases for V and 2 bases for J; bases not matched to a gene: 9. The CDR3 has 13 amino acids. This CDR3 reads CAVGGVPPYEQYF. The CDR3 nucleotides read TGTGCCGTAGGGGGCGTTCCGCCCTACGAGCAGTACTTC.

By frequency in the sample, this clone is medium-sized. This chain joins TRBV6-8 and TRBJ1-2; D uncertain. This CDR3 has 13 amino acids. The germline V gene encodes CDR1 MNHGY and CDR2 SAAAGT. Deletions cut 6 bases from V and 4 bases from J, with 12 bases between. The CDR3: CASRSGRTYGYTF. The CDR3 DNA follows: TGTGCCAGCAGATCCGGACGGACCTATGGCTACACCTTC.

The genes are TRBV6-8 and TRBJ1-5; maybe TRBD1 (5 bases). V lost 5 bases to trimming and J lost 7 bases, with 12 bases between them. The CDR3 has 13 residues. The germline gives CDR1 MNHGY, CDR2 SAAAGT. The CDR3 sequence: CASSDGTGQPQHF. In DNA form, the CDR3 reads TGTGCCAGCAGTGATGGGACCGGGCAGCCCCAGCATTTT.